The rows below give T cell receptor beta chains drawn from one sample of a study of blood T cell repertoires in COVID-19. The data were produced by immunoSEQ multiplex PCR, yet TCRdb's version contains in-frame clones alone and is incomplete. This sample yields about 200,000 clones, of which 86% are seen a single time; approximately 0.75% belongs to the top ten. Source material: peripheral blood. These receptors were obtained from a woman between 65 and 79 years old with acute or convalescent COVID-19. Each CDR3 is given with its conserved first and last residue. The D gene is left open where the match is weak. Size is omitted from some rows. Given values are once, few, many or a class for expanded clones.

len,v_gene,d_gene,abundance,j_gene,CDR3nt,CDR3aa
17,TRBV14,-,few,TRBJ1-1,TGTGCCAGCAGCCAAGGGAATTCCGGGGGGAAAAACACTGAAGCTTTCTTT,CASSQGNSGGKNTEAFF
14,TRBV19,TRBD1,few,TRBJ1-5,TGTGCCAGTAGTATCCAAGGGGGCAGGGGAGCCCAGCATTTT,CASSIQGGRGAQHF
14,TRBV7-8,-,-,TRBJ1-5,TGTGCCAGCAGCTCGTTCGGTAGCAATCAGCCCCAGCATTTT,CASSSFGSNQPQHF
15,TRBV9,TRBD1,-,TRBJ1-6,TGTGCCAGCAGCGTTGGGGACAGGTTGTCCTCACCCCTCCACTTT,CASSVGDRLSSPLHF
13,TRBV11-3,-,-,TRBJ2-2,TGTGCCAGCAGCTTAGATCGGCGGGGGGAGCTGTTTTTT,CASSLDRRGELFF
12,TRBV28,-,-,TRBJ2-7,TGTGCCAGCAGTAAAACCTACTACGAGCAGTACTTC,CASSKTYYEQYF
17,TRBV19,-,-,TRBJ2-4,TGTGCCAGTAGTGTCCGCGGGCCGCTCGAGGCCAAAAACATTCAGTACTTC,CASSVRGPLEAKNIQYF
14,TRBV4-1,-,-,TRBJ1-1,TGCGCCAGCAGCCAAGGGGGAGGGGACACTGAAGCTTTCTTT,CASSQGGGDTEAFF
16,TRBV5-5,TRBD1,-,TRBJ2-1,TGTGCCAGCAGCACCTTCCCCGTGGGCAGGGGGAATGAGCAGTTCTTC,CASSTFPVGRGNEQFF
15,TRBV18,-,-,TRBJ2-5,TGTGCCAGCTCAGCTTCTTGGGGCTTCCAAGAGACCCAGTACTTC,CASSASWGFQETQYF
17,TRBV9,-,-,TRBJ1-1,TGTGCCAGCAGCGTAGATAGGGGGACACGTCTGAACACTGAAGCTTTCTTT,CASSVDRGTRLNTEAFF
10,TRBV29-1,TRBD2,-,TRBJ2-3,TGCAGCGTCCTTACCGGGGGGAGGTATTTT,CSVLTGGRYF
13,TRBV10-2,-,-,TRBJ1-5,TGCGCCAGCACGGCCAGGGAAGGTCAGCCCCAGCATTTT,CASTAREGQPQHF
18,TRBV11-3,TRBD1,-,TRBJ2-2,TGTGCCAGCAGCTTAGAGAGTTCCGGGACAGGTAACACCGGGGAGCTGTTTTTT,CASSLESSGTGNTGELFF
15,TRBV9,-,-,TRBJ2-2,TGTGCCAGCAGCGTAGTAACTTCGGGGACCGGGGAGCTGTTTTTT,CASSVVTSGTGELFF
17,TRBV9,TRBD1,-,TRBJ1-3,TGTGCCAGCAGCGTAGGGGAGACAGGGGGTACTGGAAACACCATATATTTT,CASSVGETGGTGNTIYF
15,TRBV28,TRBD1,-,TRBJ1-1,TGTGCCAGCACCTTGGGGGGGACAGGGGGCACTGAAGCTTTCTTT,CASTLGGTGGTEAFF
15,TRBV5-1,TRBD2,-,TRBJ2-1,TGCGCCAGCAGCCCCGGGACTAGTGATTACAATGAGCAGTTCTTC,CASSPGTSDYNEQFF
13,TRBV5-1,TRBD1,-,TRBJ2-7,TGCGCCAGTGGGACAGGGAGTTCCTACGAGCAGTACTTC,CASGTGSSYEQYF
14,TRBV7-3,-,-,TRBJ2-1,TGTGCCAGCAGCTTAACGTTAGATCGGAATGAGCAGTTCTTC,CASSLTLDRNEQFF
14,TRBV7-8,TRBD1,-,TRBJ1-1,TGTGCCAGCAGCAGCGGACAGGGGAACACTGAAGCTTTCTTT,CASSSGQGNTEAFF
14,TRBV27,TRBD1,-,TRBJ1-5,TGTGCCAGCAGTTCAAACAGGGGTACGCAGCCCCAGCATTTT,CASSSNRGTQPQHF
14,TRBV2,TRBD1,-,TRBJ1-2,TGTGCCAGCAGTGATGGGTTGGACAGGGGTGGCTACACCTTC,CASSDGLDRGGYTF
14,TRBV11-2,-,-,TRBJ2-7,TGTGCCAGCAGCTTAGTGGGGCTCTTCTACGAGCAGTACTTC,CASSLVGLFYEQYF
14,TRBV9,-,once,TRBJ2-7,TGTGCCAGCAGCGTTGGAGGCTCGAGGTACGAGCAGTACTTC,CASSVGGSRYEQYF
16,TRBV14,-,once,TRBJ1-4,TGTGCCAGCAGCCAAGATCTTCCGGGAAGAGGAGAAAAACTGTTTTTT,CASSQDLPGRGEKLFF
13,TRBV5-1,-,-,TRBJ2-7,TGCGCCAGCAAAGGGGCCCCTGCCTACGAGCAGTACTTC,CASKGAPAYEQYF
18,TRBV5-1,TRBD2,few,TRBJ2-7,TGCGCCAGCAGCCCGGGACTAGCGGGCAACCGAATCCCCTACGAGCAGTACTTC,CASSPGLAGNRIPYEQYF
15,TRBV5-6,TRBD1,few,TRBJ1-6,TGTGCCAGCAGCTCCCCAGGACAGGGGGCTTCACCCCTCCACTTT,CASSSPGQGASPLHF
15,TRBV5-1,-,-,TRBJ1-5,TGCGCCAGCAGCTTGGAGGGAGGAGGCAATCAGCCCCAGCATTTT,CASSLEGGGNQPQHF
15,TRBV7-2,-,-,TRBJ1-4,TGTGCCAGCAGCTTAGGTCCGGGATTCGGTGAAAAACTGTTTTTT,CASSLGPGFGEKLFF
14,TRBV11-1,-,-,TRBJ2-2,TGTGCCAGCAGCTTAGCGAGGCGTACCGGGGAGCTGTTTTTT,CASSLARRTGELFF